Listed below are T cell receptor beta chains from one sample, sequenced in a study of cytomegalovirus exposure and HLA in healthy donors. Sequencing was performed with immunoSEQ multiplex PCR; in TCRdb, only in-frame clones are kept and a portion is missing. There are about 340,000 clones in the sample; roughly 88% occur only once, and 0.7% to 0.85% lies in the top ten. Sequenced: PBMCs. Every receptor here comes from a woman aged 18-35 years in good health and CMV-seronegative. CDR3s include the opening cysteine and the closing phenylalanine or tryptophan. The order of the fields is J gene, V gene, D gene, CDR3 protein, CDR3 DNA. A D gene is named only where the DNA matches it firmly.

j_gene: TRBJ1-2
v_gene: TRBV19
d_gene: TRBD1
CDR3aa: CASTPYRGKAGYTF
CDR3nt: TGTGCCAGTACACCCTACAGGGGGAAGGCCGGCTACACCTTC

j_gene: TRBJ2-3
v_gene: TRBV5-1
d_gene: TRBD1
CDR3aa: CASSPGTGRADTQYF
CDR3nt: TGCGCCAGCAGCCCAGGGACAGGGAGAGCAGATACGCAGTATTTT

j_gene: TRBJ2-2
v_gene: TRBV4-3
d_gene: NA
CDR3aa: CASSQGEGTGINTGELFF
CDR3nt: TGCGCCAGCAGCCAAGGGGAAGGTACGGGAATAAACACCGGGGAGCTGTTTTTT

j_gene: TRBJ2-1
v_gene: TRBV9
d_gene: TRBD2
CDR3aa: CASSVHGREGSYNEQFF
CDR3nt: TGTGCCAGCAGCGTACACGGGCGGGAGGGTTCCTACAATGAGCAGTTCTTC

j_gene: TRBJ2-7
v_gene: TRBV28
d_gene: NA
CDR3aa: CASSSVATTYEQYF
CDR3nt: TGTGCCAGCAGTTCTGTGGCTACTACTTACGAGCAGTACTTC

j_gene: TRBJ2-1
v_gene: TRBV6-1
d_gene: NA
CDR3aa: CASSERQFYNEQFF
CDR3nt: TGTGCCAGCAGTGAAAGACAGTTTTACAATGAGCAGTTCTTC

j_gene: TRBJ2-2
v_gene: TRBV14
d_gene: TRBD2
CDR3aa: CASSATPSGRGTGELFF
CDR3nt: TGTGCCAGCAGCGCCACCCCCAGCGGGAGAGGCACCGGGGAGCTGTTTTTT

j_gene: TRBJ2-1
v_gene: TRBV7-2
d_gene: TRBD1
CDR3aa: CASSSGQAGHSEQFF
CDR3nt: TGTGCCAGCAGCTCAGGACAGGCGGGTCATAGTGAGCAGTTCTTC

j_gene: TRBJ2-1
v_gene: TRBV12-5
d_gene: TRBD2
CDR3aa: CASGLVILAGEDYNEQFF
CDR3nt: TGTGCTAGTGGTTTGGTAATACTAGCGGGAGAAGACTACAATGAGCAGTTCTTC

j_gene: TRBJ2-1
v_gene: TRBV10-3
d_gene: NA
CDR3aa: CAITGQSYNEQFF
CDR3nt: TGTGCCATCACCGGACAGAGCTACAATGAGCAGTTCTTC

j_gene: TRBJ2-2
v_gene: TRBV7-3
d_gene: NA
CDR3aa: CASSPRTENTGELFF
CDR3nt: TGTGCCAGCAGCCCGAGGACAGAAAACACCGGGGAGCTGTTTTTT